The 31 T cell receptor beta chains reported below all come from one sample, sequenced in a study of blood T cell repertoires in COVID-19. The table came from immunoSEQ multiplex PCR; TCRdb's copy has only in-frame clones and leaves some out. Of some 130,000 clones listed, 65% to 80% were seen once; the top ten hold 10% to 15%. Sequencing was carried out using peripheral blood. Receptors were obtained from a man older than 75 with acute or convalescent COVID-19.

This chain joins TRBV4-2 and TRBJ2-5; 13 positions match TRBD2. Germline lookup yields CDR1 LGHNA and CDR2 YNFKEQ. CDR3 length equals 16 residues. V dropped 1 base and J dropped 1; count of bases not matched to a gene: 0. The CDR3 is CASSQGTSGGQETQYF. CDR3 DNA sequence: TGTGCCAGCAGCCAAGGGACTAGCGGGGGCCAAGAGACCCAGTACTTC.

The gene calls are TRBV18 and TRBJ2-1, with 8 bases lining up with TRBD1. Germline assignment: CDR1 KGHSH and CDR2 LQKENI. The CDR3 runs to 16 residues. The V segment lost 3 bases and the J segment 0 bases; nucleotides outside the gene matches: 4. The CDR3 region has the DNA TGTGCCAGCTCACCCCTGGACAGGGCCTCCTACAATGAGCAGTTCTTC. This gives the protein CASSPLDRASYNEQFF.

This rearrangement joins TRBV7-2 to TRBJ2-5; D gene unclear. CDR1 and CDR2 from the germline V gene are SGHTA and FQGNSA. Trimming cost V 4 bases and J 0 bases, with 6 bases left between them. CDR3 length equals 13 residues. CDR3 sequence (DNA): TGTGCCAGCAGCTCGGTTTACCAAGAGACCCAGTACTTC. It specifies CASSSVYQETQYF.

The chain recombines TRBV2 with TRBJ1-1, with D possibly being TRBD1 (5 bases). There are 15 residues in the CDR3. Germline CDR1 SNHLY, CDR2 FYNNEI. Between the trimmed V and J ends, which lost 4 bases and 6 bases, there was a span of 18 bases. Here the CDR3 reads CASSGGVGSKAEAFF. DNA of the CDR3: TGTGCCAGCAGTGGGGGCGTAGGGTCGAAGGCTGAAGCTTTCTTT.

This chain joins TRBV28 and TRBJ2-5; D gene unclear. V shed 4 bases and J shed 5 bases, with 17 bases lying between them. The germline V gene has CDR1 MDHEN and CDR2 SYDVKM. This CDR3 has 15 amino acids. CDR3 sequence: CASSSSWRVGETQYF. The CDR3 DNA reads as TGTGCCAGCAGTTCAAGTTGGAGAGTCGGGGAGACCCAGTACTTC.

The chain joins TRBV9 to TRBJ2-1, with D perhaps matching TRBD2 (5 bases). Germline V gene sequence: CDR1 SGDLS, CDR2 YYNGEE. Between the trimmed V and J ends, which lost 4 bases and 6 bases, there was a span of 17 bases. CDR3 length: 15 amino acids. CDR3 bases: TGTGCCAGCAGCCTAGAACTAGTTCGCGTCAATGAGCAGTTCTTC. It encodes CASSLELVRVNEQFF.

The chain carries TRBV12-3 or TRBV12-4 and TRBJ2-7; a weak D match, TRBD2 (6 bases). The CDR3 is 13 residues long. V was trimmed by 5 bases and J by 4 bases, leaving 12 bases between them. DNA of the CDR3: TGTGCCAGCAGTACGGGACTCAAATACGAGCAGTACTTC. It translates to CASSTGLKYEQYF.

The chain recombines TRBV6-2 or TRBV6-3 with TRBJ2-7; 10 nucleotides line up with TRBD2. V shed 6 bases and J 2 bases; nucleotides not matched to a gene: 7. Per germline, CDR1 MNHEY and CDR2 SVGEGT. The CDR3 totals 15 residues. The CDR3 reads CASRPSGGAPYEQYF. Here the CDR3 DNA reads TGTGCCAGCAGACCTAGCGGGGGAGCCCCCTACGAGCAGTACTTC.

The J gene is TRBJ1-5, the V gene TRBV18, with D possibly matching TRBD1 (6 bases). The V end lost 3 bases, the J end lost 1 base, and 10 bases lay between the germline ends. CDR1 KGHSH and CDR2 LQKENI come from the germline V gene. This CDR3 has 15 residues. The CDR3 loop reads CASSPSGTSNQPQHF. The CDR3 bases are TGTGCCAGCTCACCGTCCGGGACAAGCAATCAGCCCCAGCATTTT.

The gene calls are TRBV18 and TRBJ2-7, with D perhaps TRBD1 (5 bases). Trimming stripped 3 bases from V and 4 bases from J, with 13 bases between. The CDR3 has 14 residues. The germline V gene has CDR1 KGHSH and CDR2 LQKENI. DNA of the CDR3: TGTGCCAGCTCACCCGGTACAGGTCCGTACGAGCAGTACTTC. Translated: CASSPGTGPYEQYF.

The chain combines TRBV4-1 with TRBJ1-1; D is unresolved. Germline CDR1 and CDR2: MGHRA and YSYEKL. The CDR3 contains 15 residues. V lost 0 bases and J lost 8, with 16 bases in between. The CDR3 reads CASSQDSLSRHEAFF. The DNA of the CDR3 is TGCGCCAGCAGCCAAGATAGTTTGTCCAGGCACGAAGCTTTCTTT.

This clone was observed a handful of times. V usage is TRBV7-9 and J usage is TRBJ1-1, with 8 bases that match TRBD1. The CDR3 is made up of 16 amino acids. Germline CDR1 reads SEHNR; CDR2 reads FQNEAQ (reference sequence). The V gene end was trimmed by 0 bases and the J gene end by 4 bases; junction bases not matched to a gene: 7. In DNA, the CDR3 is TGTGCCAGCAGCTTAGCGTACGGACAGGGAGGCACTGAAGCTTTCTTT. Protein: CASSLAYGQGGTEAFF.

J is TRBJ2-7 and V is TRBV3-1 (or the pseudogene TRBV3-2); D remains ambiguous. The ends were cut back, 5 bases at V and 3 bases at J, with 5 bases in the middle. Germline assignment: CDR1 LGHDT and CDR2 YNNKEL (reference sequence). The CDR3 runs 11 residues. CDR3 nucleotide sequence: TGTGCCAGCAGCGCTATCTACGAGCAGTACTTC. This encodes CASSAIYEQYF.

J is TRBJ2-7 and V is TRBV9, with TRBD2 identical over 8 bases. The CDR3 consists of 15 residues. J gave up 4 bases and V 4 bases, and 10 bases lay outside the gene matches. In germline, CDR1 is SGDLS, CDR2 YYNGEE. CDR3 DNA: TGTGCCAGCAGCCCGGGAGGGGGGGCAGGATACGAGCAGTACTTC. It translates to CASSPGGGAGYEQYF.

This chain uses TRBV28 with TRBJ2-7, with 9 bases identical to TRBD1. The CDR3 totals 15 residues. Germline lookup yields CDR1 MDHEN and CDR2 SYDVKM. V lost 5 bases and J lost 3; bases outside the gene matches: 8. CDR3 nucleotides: TGTGCCAGCAGTCCAAGCAAGACAGGGGGCTACGAGCAGTACTTC. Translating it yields CASSPSKTGGYEQYF.

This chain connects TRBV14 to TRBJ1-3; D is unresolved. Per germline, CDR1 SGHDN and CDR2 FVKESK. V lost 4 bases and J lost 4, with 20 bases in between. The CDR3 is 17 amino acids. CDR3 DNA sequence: TGTGCCAGCAGCCGCTTATTGGGAGGACGCCCAGGAAACACCATATATTTT. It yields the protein CASSRLLGGRPGNTIYF.

The DNA for the CDR3 is TGTGCCAGCAGCGACTCTCTCGGGGGAAACACCATATATTTT. Translation: CASSDSLGGNTIYF. V and J are TRBV11-2 and TRBJ1-3, with D uncertain. Looked up from germline, CDR1 is SGHAT and CDR2 is FQNNGV. Trimming removed 5 bases from V and 4 bases from J, with 12 bases in between. The CDR3 length is 14 residues.

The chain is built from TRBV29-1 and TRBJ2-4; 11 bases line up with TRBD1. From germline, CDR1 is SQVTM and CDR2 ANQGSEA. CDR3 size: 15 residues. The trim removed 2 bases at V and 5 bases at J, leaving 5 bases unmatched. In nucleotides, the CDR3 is TGCAGCGTTGAATCGGACAGGGGGCTACAAAACATTCAGTACTTC. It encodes CSVESDRGLQNIQYF.

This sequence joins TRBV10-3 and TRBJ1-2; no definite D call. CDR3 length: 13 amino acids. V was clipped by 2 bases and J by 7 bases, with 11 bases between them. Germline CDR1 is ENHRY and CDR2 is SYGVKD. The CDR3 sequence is CAISEPGFGGYTF. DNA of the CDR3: TGTGCCATCAGTGAGCCGGGATTCGGTGGCTACACCTTC.

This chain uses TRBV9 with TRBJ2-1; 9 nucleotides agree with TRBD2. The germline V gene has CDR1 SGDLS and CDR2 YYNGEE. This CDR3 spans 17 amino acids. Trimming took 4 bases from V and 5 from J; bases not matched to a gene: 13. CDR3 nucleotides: TGTGCCAGCAGCCCGAAGACAGCGGGGGGAACTAACAATGAGCAGTTCTTC. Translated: CASSPKTAGGTNNEQFF. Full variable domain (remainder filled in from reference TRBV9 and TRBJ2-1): DSGVTQTPKHLITATGQRVTLRCSPRSGDLSVYWYQQSLDQGLQFLIQYYNGEERAKGNILERFSAQQFPDLHSELNLSSLELGDSALYFCASSPKTAGGTNNEQFFGPGTRLTVL.

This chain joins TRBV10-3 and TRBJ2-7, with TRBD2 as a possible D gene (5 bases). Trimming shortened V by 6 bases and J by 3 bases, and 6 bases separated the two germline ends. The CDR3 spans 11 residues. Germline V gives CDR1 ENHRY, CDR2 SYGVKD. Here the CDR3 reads CAIRDYYEQYF. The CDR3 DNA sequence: TGTGCCATCAGAGACTACTACGAGCAGTACTTC.

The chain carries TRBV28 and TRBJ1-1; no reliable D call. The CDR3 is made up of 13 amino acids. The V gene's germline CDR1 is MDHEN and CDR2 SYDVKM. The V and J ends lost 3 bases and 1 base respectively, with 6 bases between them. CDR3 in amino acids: CASSFYENTEAFF. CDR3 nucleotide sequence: TGTGCCAGCAGTTTCTATGAGAACACTGAAGCTTTCTTT. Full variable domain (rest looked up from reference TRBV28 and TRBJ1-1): DVKVTQSSRYLVKRTGEKVFLECVQDMDHENMFWYRQDPGLGLRLIYFSYDVKMKEKGDIPEGYSVSREKKERFSLILESASTNQTSMYLCASSFYENTEAFFGQGTRLTVV.

The CDR3 here is CASTPEGALDNSPLHF. CDR3 nucleotide sequence: TGCGCCAGCACCCCGGAAGGGGCACTGGATAATTCACCCCTCCACTTT. The chain joins TRBV4-1 to TRBJ1-6; tentative D call: TRBD1 (5 bases). The V end was cut by 7 bases, the J end by 5 bases, with 18 bases between. The CDR3 is 16 amino acids. Looked up from germline, CDR1 is MGHRA and CDR2 is YSYEKL.

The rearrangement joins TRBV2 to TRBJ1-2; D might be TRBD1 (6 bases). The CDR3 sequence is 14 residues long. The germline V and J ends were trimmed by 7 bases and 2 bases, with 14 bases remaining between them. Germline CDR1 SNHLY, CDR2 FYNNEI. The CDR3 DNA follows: TGTGCCAGCAATTATAGGACAGACAACTATGGCTACACCTTC. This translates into CASNYRTDNYGYTF.

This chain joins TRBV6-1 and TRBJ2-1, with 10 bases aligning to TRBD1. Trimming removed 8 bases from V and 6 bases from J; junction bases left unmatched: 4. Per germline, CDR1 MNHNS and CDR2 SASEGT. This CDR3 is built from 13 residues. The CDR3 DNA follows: TGTGCCAGCGCTGGGACAGGGGTCAATGAGCAGTTCTTC. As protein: CASAGTGVNEQFF.

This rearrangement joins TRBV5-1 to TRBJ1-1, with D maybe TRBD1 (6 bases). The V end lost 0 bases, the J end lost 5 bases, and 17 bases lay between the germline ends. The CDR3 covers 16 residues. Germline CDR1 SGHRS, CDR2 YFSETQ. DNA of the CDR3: TGCGCCAGCAGCTTGGCCTCACAGGGAGGGAATACTGAAGCTTTCTTT. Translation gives CASSLASQGGNTEAFF.

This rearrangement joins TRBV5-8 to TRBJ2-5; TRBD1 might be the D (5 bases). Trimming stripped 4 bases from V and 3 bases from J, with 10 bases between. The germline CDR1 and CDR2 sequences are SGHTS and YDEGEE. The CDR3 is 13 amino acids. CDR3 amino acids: CASSRTYEETQYF. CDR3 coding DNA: TGTGCCAGCAGCCGGACATATGAAGAGACCCAGTACTTC.

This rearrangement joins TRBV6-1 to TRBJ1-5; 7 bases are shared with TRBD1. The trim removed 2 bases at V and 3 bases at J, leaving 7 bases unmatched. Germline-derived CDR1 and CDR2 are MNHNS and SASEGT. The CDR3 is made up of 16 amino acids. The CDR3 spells CASSEMTGNNNQPQHF. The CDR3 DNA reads TGTGCCAGCAGTGAAATGACAGGGAATAACAATCAGCCCCAGCATTTT.

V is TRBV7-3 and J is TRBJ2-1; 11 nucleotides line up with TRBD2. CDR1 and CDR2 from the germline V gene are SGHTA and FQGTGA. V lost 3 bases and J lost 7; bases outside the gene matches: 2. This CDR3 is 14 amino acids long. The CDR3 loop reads CASSFSGGENEQFF. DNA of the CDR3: TGTGCCAGCAGCTTTAGCGGGGGGGAAAATGAGCAGTTCTTC.

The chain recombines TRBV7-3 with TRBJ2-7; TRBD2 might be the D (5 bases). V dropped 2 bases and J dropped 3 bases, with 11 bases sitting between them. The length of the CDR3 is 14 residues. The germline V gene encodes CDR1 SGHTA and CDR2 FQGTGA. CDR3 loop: CASSLQAGGYEQYF. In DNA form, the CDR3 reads TGTGCCAGCAGCTTACAGGCGGGCGGCTACGAGCAGTACTTC. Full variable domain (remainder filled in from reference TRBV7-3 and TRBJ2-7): GAGVSQTPSNKVTEKGKYVELRCDPISGHTALYWYRQSLGQGPEFLIYFQGTGAADDSGLPNDRFFAVRPEGSVSTLKIQRTERGDSAVYLCASSLQAGGYEQYFGPGTRLTVT.

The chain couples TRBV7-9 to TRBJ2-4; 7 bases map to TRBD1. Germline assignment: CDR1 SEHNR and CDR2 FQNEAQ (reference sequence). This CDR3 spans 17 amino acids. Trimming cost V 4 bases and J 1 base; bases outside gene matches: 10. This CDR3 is CASSSGQTMTAKNIQYF. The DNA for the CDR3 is TGTGCCAGCAGCTCGGGACAGACTATGACGGCCAAAAACATTCAGTACTTC.